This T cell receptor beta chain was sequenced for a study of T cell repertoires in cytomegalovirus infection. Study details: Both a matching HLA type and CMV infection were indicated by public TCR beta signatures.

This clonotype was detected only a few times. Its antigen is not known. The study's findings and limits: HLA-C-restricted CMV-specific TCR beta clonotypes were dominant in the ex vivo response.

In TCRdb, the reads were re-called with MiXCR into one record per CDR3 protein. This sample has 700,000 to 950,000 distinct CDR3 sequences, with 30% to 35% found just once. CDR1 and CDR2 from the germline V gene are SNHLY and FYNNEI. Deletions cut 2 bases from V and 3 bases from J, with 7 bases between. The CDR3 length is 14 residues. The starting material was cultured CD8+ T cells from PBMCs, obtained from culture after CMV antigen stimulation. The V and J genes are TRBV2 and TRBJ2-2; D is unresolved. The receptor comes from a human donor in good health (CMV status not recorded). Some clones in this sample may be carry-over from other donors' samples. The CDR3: CASSERIYTGELFF. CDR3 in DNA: TGTGCCAGCAGTGAACGAATTTACACCGGGGAGCTGTTTTTT.